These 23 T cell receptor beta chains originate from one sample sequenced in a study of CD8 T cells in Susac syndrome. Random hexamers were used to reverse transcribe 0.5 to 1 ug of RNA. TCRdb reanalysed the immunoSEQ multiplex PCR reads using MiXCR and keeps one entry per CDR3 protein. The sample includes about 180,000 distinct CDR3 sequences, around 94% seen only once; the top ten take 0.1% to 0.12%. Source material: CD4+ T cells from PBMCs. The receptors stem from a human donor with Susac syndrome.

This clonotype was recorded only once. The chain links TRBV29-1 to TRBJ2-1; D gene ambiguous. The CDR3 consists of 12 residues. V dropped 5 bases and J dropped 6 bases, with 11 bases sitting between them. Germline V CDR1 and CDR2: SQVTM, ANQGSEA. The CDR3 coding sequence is TGCAGCGTTATTAGGTTGGGCAATGAGCAGTTCTTC. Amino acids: CSVIRLGNEQFF.

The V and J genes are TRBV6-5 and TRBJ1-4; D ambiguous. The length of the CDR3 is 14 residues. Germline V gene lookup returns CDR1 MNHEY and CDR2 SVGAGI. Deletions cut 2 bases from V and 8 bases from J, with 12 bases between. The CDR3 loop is CASSYLVTPEKLFF. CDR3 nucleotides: TGTGCCAGCAGTTACCTTGTTACGCCCGAAAAACTGTTTTTT.

The CDR3 coding sequence is TGTGCCAGCAGCTTAGCGTGGCGGGCCGGGCAGCCCCAGCATTTT. Its translation is CASSLAWRAGQPQHF. The chain carries TRBV7-2 and TRBJ1-5; D not certain. Germline V gene sequence: CDR1 SGHTA, CDR2 FQGNSA. The CDR3 runs 15 residues. V gave up 0 bases and J gave up 7 bases, with 13 bases separating them.

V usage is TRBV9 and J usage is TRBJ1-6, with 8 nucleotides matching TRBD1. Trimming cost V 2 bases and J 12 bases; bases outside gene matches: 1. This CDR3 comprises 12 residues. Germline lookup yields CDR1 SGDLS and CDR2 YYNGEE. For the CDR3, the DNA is TGTGCCAGCAGCGTTGACAGGGGACCCCTCCACTTT. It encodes CASSVDRGPLHF. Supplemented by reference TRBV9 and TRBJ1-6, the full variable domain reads DSGVTQTPKHLITATGQRVTLRCSPRSGDLSVYWYQQSLDQGLQFLIQYYNGEERAKGNILERFSAQQFPDLHSELNLSSLELGDSALYFCASSVDRGPLHFGNGTRLTVT.

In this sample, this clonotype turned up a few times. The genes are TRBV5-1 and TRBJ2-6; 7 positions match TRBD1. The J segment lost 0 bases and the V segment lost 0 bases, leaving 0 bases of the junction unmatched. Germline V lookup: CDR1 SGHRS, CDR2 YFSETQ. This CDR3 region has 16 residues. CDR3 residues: CASSLGDSSGANVLTF. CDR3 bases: TGCGCCAGCAGCTTGGGGGACAGCTCTGGGGCCAACGTCCTGACTTTC.

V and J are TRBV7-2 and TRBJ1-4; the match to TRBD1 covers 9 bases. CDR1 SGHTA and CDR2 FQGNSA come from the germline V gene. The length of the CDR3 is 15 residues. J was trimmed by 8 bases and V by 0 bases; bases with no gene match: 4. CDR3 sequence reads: CASSLAGQGPEKLFF. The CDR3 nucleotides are TGTGCCAGCAGCTTAGCGGGACAGGGACCCGAAAAACTGTTTTTT.

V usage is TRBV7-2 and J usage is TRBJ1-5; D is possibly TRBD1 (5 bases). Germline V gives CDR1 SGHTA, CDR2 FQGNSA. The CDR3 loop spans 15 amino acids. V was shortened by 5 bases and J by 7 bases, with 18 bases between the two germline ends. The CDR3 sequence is CASSQRSGTGQPQHF. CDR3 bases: TGTGCCAGCAGCCAGAGGTCAGGGACGGGGCAGCCCCAGCATTTT.

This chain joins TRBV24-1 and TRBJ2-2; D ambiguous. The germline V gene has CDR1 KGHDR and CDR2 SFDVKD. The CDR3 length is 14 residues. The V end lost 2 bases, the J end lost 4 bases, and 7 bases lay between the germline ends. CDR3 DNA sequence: TGTGCCACCAGTGATTCGATTCGCACCGGGGAGCTGTTTTTT. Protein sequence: CATSDSIRTGELFF.

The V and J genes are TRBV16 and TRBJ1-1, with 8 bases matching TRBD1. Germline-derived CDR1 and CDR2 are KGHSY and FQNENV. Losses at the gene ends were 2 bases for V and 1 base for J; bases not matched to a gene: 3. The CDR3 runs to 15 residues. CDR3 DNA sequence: TGTGCCAGCAGCCAAGGACAGGGAAGGAACACTGAAGCTTTCTTT. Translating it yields CASSQGQGRNTEAFF.

This CDR3 is CSVDRTGTGPTEAFF. CDR3 coding DNA: TGCAGCGTTGATCGAACCGGGACAGGGCCGACTGAAGCTTTCTTT. V is TRBV29-1 and J is TRBJ1-1, with 9 nucleotides matching TRBD1. Germline V gene data show CDR1 as SQVTM and CDR2 as ANQGSEA. The CDR3 totals 15 residues. With 3 bases clipped from V and 5 bases from J, the junction kept 10 bases outside the gene matches.

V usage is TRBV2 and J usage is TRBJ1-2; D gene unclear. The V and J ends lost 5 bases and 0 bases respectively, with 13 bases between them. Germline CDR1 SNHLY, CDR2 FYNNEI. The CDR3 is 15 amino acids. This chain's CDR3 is CASSKVDIANYGYTF. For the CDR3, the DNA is TGTGCCAGCAGTAAAGTCGACATAGCTAACTATGGCTACACCTTC. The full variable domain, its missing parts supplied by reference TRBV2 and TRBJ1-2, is EPEVTQTPSHQVTQMGQEVILRCVPISNHLYFYWYRQILGQKVEFLVSFYNNEISEKSEIFDDQFSVERPDGSNFTLKIRSTKLEDSAMYFCASSKVDIANYGYTFGSGTRLTVV.

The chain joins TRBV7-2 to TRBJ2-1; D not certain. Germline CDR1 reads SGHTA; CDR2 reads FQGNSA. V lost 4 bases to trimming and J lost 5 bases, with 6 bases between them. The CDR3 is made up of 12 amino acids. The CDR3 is CASSSQNNEQFF. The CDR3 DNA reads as TGTGCCAGCAGCTCCCAGAACAATGAGCAGTTCTTC.

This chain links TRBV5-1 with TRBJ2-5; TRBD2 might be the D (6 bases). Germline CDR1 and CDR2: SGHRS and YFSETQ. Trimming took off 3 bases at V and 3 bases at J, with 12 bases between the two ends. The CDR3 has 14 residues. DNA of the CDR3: TGCGCCAGCAGCTCGGACGGGGGAAAAGAGACCCAGTACTTC. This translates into CASSSDGGKETQYF.

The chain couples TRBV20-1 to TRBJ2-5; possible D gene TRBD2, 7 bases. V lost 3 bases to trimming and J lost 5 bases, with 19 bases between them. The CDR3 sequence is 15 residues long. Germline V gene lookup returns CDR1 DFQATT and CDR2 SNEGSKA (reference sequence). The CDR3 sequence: CSARVKGGGPETQYF. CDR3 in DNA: TGCAGTGCTAGGGTGAAAGGGGGGGGGCCTGAGACCCAGTACTTC.

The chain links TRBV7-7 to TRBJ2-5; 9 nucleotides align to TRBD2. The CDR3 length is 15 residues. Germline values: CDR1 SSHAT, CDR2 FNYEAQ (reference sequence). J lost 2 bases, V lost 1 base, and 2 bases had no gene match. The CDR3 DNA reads TGTGCCAGCAGCTTAGGGGCGGGGGGGCAAGAGACCCAGTACTTC. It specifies CASSLGAGGQETQYF.

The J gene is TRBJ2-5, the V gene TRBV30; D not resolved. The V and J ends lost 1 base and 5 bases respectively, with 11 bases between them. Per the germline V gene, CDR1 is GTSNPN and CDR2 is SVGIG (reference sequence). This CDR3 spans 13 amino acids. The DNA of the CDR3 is TGTGCCTGGAGTGGCGATAGCCTGGAGACCCAGTACTTC. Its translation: CAWSGDSLETQYF.

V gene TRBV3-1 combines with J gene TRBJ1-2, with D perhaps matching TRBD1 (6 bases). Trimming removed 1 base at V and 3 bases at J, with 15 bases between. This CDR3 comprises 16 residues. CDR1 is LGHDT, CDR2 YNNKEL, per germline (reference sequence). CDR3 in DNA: TGTGCCAGCAGCCAAGCTAAACAGGGCCCTGACTATGGCTACACCTTC. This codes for CASSQAKQGPDYGYTF.

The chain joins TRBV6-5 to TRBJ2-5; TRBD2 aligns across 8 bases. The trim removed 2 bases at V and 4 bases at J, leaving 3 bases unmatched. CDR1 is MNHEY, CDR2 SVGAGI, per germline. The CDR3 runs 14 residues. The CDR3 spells CASSYGLAGETQYF. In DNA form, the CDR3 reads TGTGCCAGCAGTTACGGGCTAGCGGGAGAGACCCAGTACTTC.

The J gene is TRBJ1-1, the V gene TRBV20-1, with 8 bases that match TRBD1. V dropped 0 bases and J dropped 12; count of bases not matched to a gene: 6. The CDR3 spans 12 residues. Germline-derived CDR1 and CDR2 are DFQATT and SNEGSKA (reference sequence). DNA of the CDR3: TGCAGTGCTAGAGACCAGGGGGCGACGACTTTCTTT. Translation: CSARDQGATTFF.

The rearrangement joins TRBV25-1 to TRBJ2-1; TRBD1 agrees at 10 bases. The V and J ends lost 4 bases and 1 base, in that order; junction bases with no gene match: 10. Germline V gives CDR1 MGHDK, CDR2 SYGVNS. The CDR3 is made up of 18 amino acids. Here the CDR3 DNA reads TGTGCCAGCAGTGCAAACCCCGGGACAGGGGAATCCTACAATGAGCAGTTCTTC. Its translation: CASSANPGTGESYNEQFF.

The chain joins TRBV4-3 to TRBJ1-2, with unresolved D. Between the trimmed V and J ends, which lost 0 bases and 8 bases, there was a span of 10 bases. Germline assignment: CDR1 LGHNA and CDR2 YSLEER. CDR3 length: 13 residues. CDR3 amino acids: CASSQDGRFGYTF. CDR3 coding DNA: TGCGCCAGCAGCCAAGATGGGAGGTTCGGCTACACCTTC.

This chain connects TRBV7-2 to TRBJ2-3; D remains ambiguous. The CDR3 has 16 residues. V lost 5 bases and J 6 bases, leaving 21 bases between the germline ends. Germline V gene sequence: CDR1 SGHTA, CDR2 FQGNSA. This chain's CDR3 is CASSPPVDPTMDTQYF. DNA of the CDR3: TGTGCCAGCAGCCCCCCGGTGGATCCCACGATGGATACGCAGTATTTT.

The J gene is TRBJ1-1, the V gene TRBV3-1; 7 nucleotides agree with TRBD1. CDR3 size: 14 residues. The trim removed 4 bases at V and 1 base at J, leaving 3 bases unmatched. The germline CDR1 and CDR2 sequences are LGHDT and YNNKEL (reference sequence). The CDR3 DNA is TGTGCCAGCAGCCGGGCAGGGGGGAACACTGAAGCTTTCTTT. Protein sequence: CASSRAGGNTEAFF.